The present entry profiles one T cell receptor beta chain with its context. Its antigen is unknown. Molecular barcoded adaptors covering alpha/delta and beta/gamma chains were used on about 390 ng RNA. TCRdb passed the reads through MiXCR, listing each CDR3 protein once. Of 100,000 to 150,000 distinct CDR3 sequences in the sample, over 10% were seen once. The data belong to a study of read filtering for tumor transcriptome and immune sequencing. The wider study: Among patients, 17 to 20 were male and 15 or so female, aged about 45 to 85 (mean around 66).

CDR3 length: 12 amino acids. V was trimmed by 0 bases and J by 10 bases, leaving 11 bases between them. The V gene's germline CDR1 is SGHRS and CDR2 YFSETQ. Whole-study results and caveats: The CD138-negative fraction was mixed bone marrow immune cells, not pure T cells. IR-seq and RNA-seq agreed better without single-read clonotypes.

This sequence originates from a donor aged 40 or older with multiple myeloma. The gene calls are TRBV5-1 and TRBJ2-7, with D hard to call. The sample was a population of CD138-negative cells sorted from bone marrow. CDR3 in DNA: TGCGCCAGCAGCTTGGGGACGGATTTTCAGTACTTC. Its protein is CASSLGTDFQYF. Combining the CDR3 with reference TRBV5-1 and TRBJ2-7 gives the whole variable domain KAGVTQTPRYLIKTRGQQVTLSCSPISGHRSVSWYQQTPGQGLQFLFEYFSETQRNKGNFPGRFSGRQFSNSRSEMNVSTLELGDSALYLCASSLGTDFQYFGPGTRLTVT.